This passage covers 13 T cell receptor beta chains from one sample sequenced in a study of T cell changes during pregnancy in multiple sclerosis. The table came from immunoSEQ multiplex PCR; TCRdb's copy has only in-frame clones and leaves some out. The sample contains some 80,000 clones, around 89% of which appear only once. Source: peripheral blood, taken in the first trimester of pregnancy. The receptors were gathered from a female donor in good health, enrolled as a control in a pregnancy study.

The chain joins TRBV28 to TRBJ2-7; 7 positions agree with TRBD1. V shed 5 bases and J 2 bases; nucleotides not matched to a gene: 12. The CDR3 is made up of 16 amino acids. Germline V gives CDR1 MDHEN, CDR2 SYDVKM. CDR3 region: CASSPPSGTAPYEQYF. The CDR3 nucleotides read TGTGCCAGCAGTCCTCCATCCGGGACAGCTCCCTACGAGCAGTACTTC. Full variable domain (rest looked up from reference TRBV28 and TRBJ2-7): DVKVTQSSRYLVKRTGEKVFLECVQDMDHENMFWYRQDPGLGLRLIYFSYDVKMKEKGDIPEGYSVSREKKERFSLILESASTNQTSMYLCASSPPSGTAPYEQYFGPGTRLTVT.

This chain joins TRBV11-3 and TRBJ2-2, with 10 bases matching TRBD1. Germline trimming cut 5 bases from V and 6 bases from J; bases unmatched to any gene: 6. Germline V gene lookup returns CDR1 SGHNT and CDR2 YENEEA. The CDR3 length is 15 residues. CDR3 DNA sequence: TGTGCCAGCAGCCGCGGGACAGGGGAGTCCGGGGAGCTGTTTTTT. Its translation is CASSRGTGESGELFF. The complete variable domain, with remaining parts taken from reference TRBV11-3 and TRBJ2-2, reads EAGVVQSPRYKIIEKKQPVAFWCNPISGHNTLYWYLQNLGQGPELLIRYENEEAVDDSQLPKDRFSAERLKGVDSTLKIQPAELGDSAVYLCASSRGTGESGELFFGEGSRLTVL.

As regards this clone: The sample contains more than one DNA sequence encoding this CDR3. The chain uses TRBV18 and TRBJ1-6, with 7 bases identical to TRBD1. Germline V lookup: CDR1 KGHSH, CDR2 LQKENI. Trimming cost V 6 bases and J 5 bases; bases outside gene matches: 4. The CDR3 contains 14 residues. CDR3 residues: CASSRDSDNSPLHF. As DNA, the CDR3 is TGTGCCAGCTCCCGGGACAGCGATAATTCACCCCTCCACTTT.

In its sample, this clone was seen a few times. V is TRBV6-4 and J is TRBJ2-2; TRBD1 agrees at 8 bases. V shed 3 bases and J 4 bases; nucleotides not matched to a gene: 4. Germline CDR1 is MRHNA and CDR2 is SNTAGT. The CDR3 length is 15 residues. CDR3 loop: CASSEGTGGTGELFF. DNA for the CDR3: TGTGCCAGCAGTGAAGGGACAGGCGGCACCGGGGAGCTGTTTTTT.

This sequence joins TRBV2 and TRBJ1-3; 7 bases line up with TRBD1. Germline-derived CDR1 and CDR2 are SNHLY and FYNNEI. The CDR3 extends over 13 amino acids. V lost 6 bases, J lost 2 bases, and 1 base stayed unmatched. The CDR3 sequence is CASRTGAGNTIYF. CDR3 in DNA: TGTGCCAGCAGAACAGGGGCTGGAAACACCATATATTTT. Looking up the rest from reference TRBV2 and TRBJ1-3 gives the full variable domain: EPEVTQTPSHQVTQMGQEVILRCVPISNHLYFYWYRQILGQKVEFLVSFYNNEISEKSEIFDDQFSVERPDGSNFTLKIRSTKLEDSAMYFCASRTGAGNTIYFGEGSWLTVV.

This clone was detected only once. The chain recombines TRBV4-1 with TRBJ1-1; 7 positions match TRBD1. V lost 4 bases, J lost 3 bases, and 17 bases stayed unmatched. The CDR3 runs 18 residues. CDR1 MGHRA and CDR2 YSYEKL come from the germline V gene. CDR3 sequence: CASSPLTKGAMKDTEAFF. The CDR3 coding sequence is TGCGCCAGCAGCCCCCTCACAAAGGGGGCGATGAAGGACACTGAAGCTTTCTTT.

The chain is built from TRBV2 and TRBJ1-1; D may be TRBD1 (5 bases). The V end lost 8 bases, the J end lost 0 bases, and 10 bases lay between the germline ends. Per the germline V gene, CDR1 is SNHLY and CDR2 is FYNNEI. The CDR3 is made up of 13 amino acids. In DNA, the CDR3 is TGTGCCAGCTCAGGGCATCTGAACACTGAAGCTTTCTTT. Residues: CASSGHLNTEAFF.

This chain links TRBV5-8 with TRBJ1-2; D unclear. This CDR3 spans 13 amino acids. Germline CDR1 is SGHTS and CDR2 is YDEGEE. Trimming cost V 0 bases and J 4 bases, with 7 bases left between them. This CDR3 is CASSLVRIYGYTF. In DNA form, the CDR3 reads TGTGCCAGCAGCTTGGTCAGAATCTATGGCTACACCTTC.

This clone was observed a single time. This sequence joins TRBV2 and TRBJ1-1, with TRBD1 as a possible D gene (6 bases). The CDR3 loop spans 12 amino acids. Germline V CDR1 and CDR2: SNHLY, FYNNEI. The V end lost 6 bases, the J end lost 5 bases, and 10 bases lay between the germline ends. CDR3 DNA: TGTGCCAGCAGGGATACAGGGACTGAAGCTTTCTTT. Translating it yields CASRDTGTEAFF.

This chain uses TRBV6-5 with TRBJ1-2; a possible D gene is TRBD1 (6 bases). The CDR3 runs to 12 residues. The germline V and J ends were trimmed by 2 bases and 7 bases, with 8 bases remaining between them. Germline V gene data show CDR1 as MNHEY and CDR2 as SVGAGI. CDR3 in DNA: TGTGCCAGCAGTTACGGGGGCTCTGGCTACACCTTC. Its translation is CASSYGGSGYTF.

The chain is built from TRBV5-8 and TRBJ2-5, with D unresolved. CDR1 SGHTS and CDR2 YDEGEE come from the germline V gene. This CDR3 spans 9 amino acids. V lost 4 bases to trimming and J lost 9 bases, with 4 bases between them. CDR3 sequence: CASSQSQYF. Written as DNA, the CDR3 is TGTGCCAGCAGCCAATCCCAGTACTTC.

The chain carries TRBV28 and TRBJ1-1; 7 nucleotides align to TRBD1. Germline CDR1 reads MDHEN; CDR2 reads SYDVKM. This CDR3 comprises 14 residues. The J segment lost 7 bases and the V segment lost 2 bases, leaving 7 bases of the junction unmatched. CDR3 protein: CASSLSNRGLEAFF. In nucleotides, the CDR3 is TGTGCCAGCAGTTTAAGTAACAGGGGTCTTGAAGCTTTCTTT.

The chain recombines TRBV27 with TRBJ2-3; 8 bases match TRBD1. J lost 0 bases, V lost 6 bases, and 8 bases had no gene match. Looked up from germline, CDR1 is MNHEY and CDR2 is SMNVEV (reference sequence). The CDR3 has 16 amino acids. CDR3 in amino acids: CASRERDRRSTDTQYF. CDR3 bases: TGTGCCAGCAGGGAAAGGGACAGGAGAAGCACAGATACGCAGTATTTT.